This T cell receptor beta chain emerged from a study of monozygotic twins with inflammatory bowel disease. In germline, CDR1 is SGDLS, CDR2 YYNGEE. This CDR3 is 14 amino acids long. In the case of this clonotype: What it recognizes is unknown.

UMIs bearing a 6-nucleotide sample barcode were added through template switching. TCRdb re-analyzed the 5' RACE reads; it lists each CDR3 protein once, without DNA. The ten most abundant clones cover approximately 2.8% of a sample with about 380,000 distinct CDR3 sequences. One blood sample of 2.5 ml was taken from each donor. No T cells were sorted before total RNA was taken from whole blood. Overall study findings and caveats: Heterogeneous immunosuppressive treatment regimens may have introduced variability into patient repertoires.

This rearrangement joins TRBV9 to TRBJ1-1; TCRdb's D call, TRBD1, is unchecked because there is no DNA. The sequence derives from a human donor with ulcerative colitis or Crohn's disease, or a healthy co-twin of an affected twin (not recorded which). The sequencing sample was made of blood. CDR3 region: CASSVRQANTEAFF.